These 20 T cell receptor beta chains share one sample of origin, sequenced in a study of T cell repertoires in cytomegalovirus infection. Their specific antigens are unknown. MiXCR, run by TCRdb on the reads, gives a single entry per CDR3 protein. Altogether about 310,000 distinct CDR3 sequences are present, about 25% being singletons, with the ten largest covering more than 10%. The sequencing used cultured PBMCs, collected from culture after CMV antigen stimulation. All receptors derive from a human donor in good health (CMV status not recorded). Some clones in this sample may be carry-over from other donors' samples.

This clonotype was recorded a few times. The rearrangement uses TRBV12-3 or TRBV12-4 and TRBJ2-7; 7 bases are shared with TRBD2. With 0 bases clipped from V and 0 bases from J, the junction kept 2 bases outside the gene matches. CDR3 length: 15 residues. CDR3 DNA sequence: TGTGCCAGCAGTTTAGCGGGAGGGAGCTCCTACGAGCAGTACGTC. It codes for CASSLAGGSSYEQYV.

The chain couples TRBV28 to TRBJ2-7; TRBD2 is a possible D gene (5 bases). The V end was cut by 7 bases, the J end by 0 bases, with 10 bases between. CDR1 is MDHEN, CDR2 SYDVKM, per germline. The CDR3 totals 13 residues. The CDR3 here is CASTPGSSYEQYV. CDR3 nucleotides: TGTGCCAGCACGCCGGGGAGCTCCTACGAGCAGTACGTC.

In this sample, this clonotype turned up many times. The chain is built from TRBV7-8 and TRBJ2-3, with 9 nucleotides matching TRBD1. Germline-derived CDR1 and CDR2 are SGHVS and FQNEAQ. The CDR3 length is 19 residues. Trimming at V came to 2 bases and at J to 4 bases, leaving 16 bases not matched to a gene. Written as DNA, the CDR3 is TGTGCCAGCAGCTTATTGGCCGTGAACAGGGGGCGTTCGGCAGATACGCAGTATTTT. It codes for CASSLLAVNRGRSADTQYF.

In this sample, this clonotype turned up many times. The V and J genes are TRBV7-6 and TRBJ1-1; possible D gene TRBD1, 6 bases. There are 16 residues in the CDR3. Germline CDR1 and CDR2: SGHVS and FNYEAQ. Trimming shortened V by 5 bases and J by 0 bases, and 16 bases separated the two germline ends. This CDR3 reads CASSRETTGMNTEAFF. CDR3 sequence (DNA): TGTGCCAGCAGCCGAGAAACTACAGGGATGAACACTGAAGCTTTCTTT.

CDR3 sequence: CASSLGQTATDTQYF. The DNA of the CDR3 is TGTGCCAGCTCCCTAGGACAGACGGCCACAGATACGCAGTATTTT. The V gene is TRBV18, the J gene TRBJ2-3; a weak D match, TRBD1 (6 bases). Germline assignment: CDR1 KGHSH and CDR2 LQKENI. Between the trimmed V and J ends, which lost 6 bases and 2 bases, there was a span of 15 bases. CDR3 length: 15 residues.

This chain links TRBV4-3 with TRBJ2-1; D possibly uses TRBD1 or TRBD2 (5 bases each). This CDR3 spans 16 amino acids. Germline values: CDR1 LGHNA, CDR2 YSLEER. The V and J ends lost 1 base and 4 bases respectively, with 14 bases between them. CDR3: CASSQATGDLYNEQFF. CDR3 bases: TGCGCCAGCAGCCAAGCCACCGGGGACCTTTACAATGAGCAGTTCTTC.

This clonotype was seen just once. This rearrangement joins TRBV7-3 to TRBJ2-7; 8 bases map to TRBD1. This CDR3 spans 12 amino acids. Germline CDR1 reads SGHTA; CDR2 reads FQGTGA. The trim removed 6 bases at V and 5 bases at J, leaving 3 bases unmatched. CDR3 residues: CASSRTGNEQYF. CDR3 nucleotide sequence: TGTGCCAGCAGTCGGACAGGGAACGAGCAGTACTTC.

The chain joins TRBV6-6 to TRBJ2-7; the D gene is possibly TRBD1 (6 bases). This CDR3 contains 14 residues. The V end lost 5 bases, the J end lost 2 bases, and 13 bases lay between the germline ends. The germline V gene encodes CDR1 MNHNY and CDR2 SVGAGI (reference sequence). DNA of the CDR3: TGTGCCAGCAGTAAACAGGGAATGCCCTACGAGCAGTACGTC. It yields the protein CASSKQGMPYEQYV.

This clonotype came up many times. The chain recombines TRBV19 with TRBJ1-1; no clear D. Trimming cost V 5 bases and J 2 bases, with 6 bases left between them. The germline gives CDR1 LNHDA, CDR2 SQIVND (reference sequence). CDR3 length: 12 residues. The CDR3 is CASSARNTEAFF. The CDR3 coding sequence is TGTGCCAGTAGTGCACGTAACACTGAAGCTTTCTTT.

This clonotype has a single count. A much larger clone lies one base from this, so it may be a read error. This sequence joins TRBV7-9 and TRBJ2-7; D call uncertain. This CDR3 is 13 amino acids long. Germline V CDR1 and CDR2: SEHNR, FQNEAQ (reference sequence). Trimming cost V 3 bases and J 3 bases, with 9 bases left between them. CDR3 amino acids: CASSFHGYYEQYF. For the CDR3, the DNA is TGTGCCAGCAGCTTTCATGGGTACTACGAGCAGTACTTC.

CDR3 sequence: CASSQRRGSYGYTF. For the CDR3, the DNA is TGTGCCAGCAGCCAGAGGAGGGGATCCTATGGCTACACCTTC. The rearrangement joins TRBV3-1 to TRBJ1-2; TRBD1 is a possible D gene (5 bases). Trimming removed 3 bases from V and 4 bases from J, with 12 bases in between. Looked up from germline, CDR1 is LGHDT and CDR2 is YNNKEL (reference sequence). This CDR3 contains 14 residues.

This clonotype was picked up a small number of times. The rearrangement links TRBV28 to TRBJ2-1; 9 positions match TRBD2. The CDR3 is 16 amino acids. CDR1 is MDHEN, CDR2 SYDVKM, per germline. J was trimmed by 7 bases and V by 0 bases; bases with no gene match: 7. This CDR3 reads CASSLWASGTTNEQFF. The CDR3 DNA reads TGTGCCAGCAGTTTATGGGCTAGCGGGACTACGAATGAGCAGTTCTTC.

The CDR3 sequence: CASSEGGAPSTDTQYF. The CDR3 DNA reads as TGCGCCAGCAGCGAAGGTGGTGCTCCTAGCACAGATACGCAGTATTTT. The chain employs TRBV4-1 and TRBJ2-3, with D unresolved. Germline CDR1 MGHRA, CDR2 YSYEKL. Between the trimmed V and J ends, which lost 5 bases and 0 bases, there was a span of 15 bases. The CDR3 totals 16 residues.

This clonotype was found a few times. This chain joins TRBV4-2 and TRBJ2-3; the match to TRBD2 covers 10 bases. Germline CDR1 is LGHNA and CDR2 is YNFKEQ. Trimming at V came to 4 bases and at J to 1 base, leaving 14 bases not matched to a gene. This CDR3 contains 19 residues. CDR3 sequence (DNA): TGTGCCAGCAGCCTGGGGGAGCGGGAGGGGCCCTACGGCACAGATACGCAGTATTTT. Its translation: CASSLGEREGPYGTDTQYF.

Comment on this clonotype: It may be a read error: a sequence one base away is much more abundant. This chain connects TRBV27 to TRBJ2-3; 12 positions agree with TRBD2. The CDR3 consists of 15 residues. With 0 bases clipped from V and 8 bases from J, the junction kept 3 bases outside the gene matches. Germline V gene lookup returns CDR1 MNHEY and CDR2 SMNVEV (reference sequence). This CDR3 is CASSLSGLAGGTQYF. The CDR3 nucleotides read TGTGCCAGCAGTTTATCGGGACTAGCGGGCGGTACGCAGTATTTT.

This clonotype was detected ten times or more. This chain's CDR3 is CASSTVTSRGETQYF. CDR3 in DNA: TGTGCCAGCAGCACCGTCACTAGCAGAGGGGAGACCCAGTACTTC. The chain employs TRBV7-8 and TRBJ2-5; tentative D call: TRBD2 (6 bases). Germline loops: CDR1 SGHVS, CDR2 FQNEAQ. V lost 5 bases and J lost 5, with 18 bases in between. This CDR3 has 15 amino acids.

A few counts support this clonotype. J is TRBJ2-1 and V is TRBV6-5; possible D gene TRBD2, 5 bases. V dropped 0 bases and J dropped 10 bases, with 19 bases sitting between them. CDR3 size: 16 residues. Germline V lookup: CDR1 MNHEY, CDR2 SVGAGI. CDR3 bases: TGTGCCAGCAGTTACTCAACCCCCCGTGAGGGTCGGGAGCAGTTCTTC. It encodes CASSYSTPREGREQFF.

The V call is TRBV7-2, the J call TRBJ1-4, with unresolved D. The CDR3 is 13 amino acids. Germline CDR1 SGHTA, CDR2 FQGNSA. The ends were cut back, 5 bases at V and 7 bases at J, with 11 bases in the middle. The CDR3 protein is CASSIRLPEKLFF. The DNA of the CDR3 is TGTGCCAGCAGCATACGACTTCCTGAAAAACTGTTTTTT.

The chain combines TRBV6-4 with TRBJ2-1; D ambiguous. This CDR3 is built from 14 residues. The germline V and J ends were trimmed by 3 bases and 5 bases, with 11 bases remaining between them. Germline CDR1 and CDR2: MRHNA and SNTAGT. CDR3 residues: CASSEENADNEQFF. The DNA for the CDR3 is TGTGCCAGCAGTGAGGAGAACGCCGACAATGAGCAGTTCTTC.

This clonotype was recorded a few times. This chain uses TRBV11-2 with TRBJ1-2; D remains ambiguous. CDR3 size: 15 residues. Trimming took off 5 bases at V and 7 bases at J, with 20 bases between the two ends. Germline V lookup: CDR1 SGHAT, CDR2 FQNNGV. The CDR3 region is CASSRDPGLGGGYTF. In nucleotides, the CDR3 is TGTGCCAGCAGCCGAGATCCGGGTCTGGGAGGTGGCTACACCTTC.